The source of this TCR beta chain is a study of blood T cell repertoires in COVID-19. This CDR3 has 15 residues. In germline, CDR1 is KGHDR, CDR2 SFDVKD. The V end lost 8 bases, the J end lost 0 bases, and 13 bases lay between the germline ends. Measured with immunoSEQ multiplex PCR; TCRdb has only the in-frame clones, and not every one. The sample consists of around 71,000 clones, approximately 89% of them appearing once. What was sequenced was peripheral blood. The rearrangement uses TRBV24-1 and TRBJ1-5; a weak D match, TRBD1 (6 bases). The receptor comes from an elderly man with acute or convalescent COVID-19. CDR3 amino acids: CATITGPPSNQPQHF. The CDR3 nucleotides are TGTGCCACCATAACAGGGCCCCCTAGCAATCAGCCCCAGCATTTT.